The clone carrying this TCR beta chain was counted many times. Its antigen is not known. The entry originates in a study of identical twins. Study results and caveats: Recombination models fit unrelated individuals' TCR alpha sharing but underestimated twins'.

V was cut by 1 base and J by 2 bases, with 5 bases left in between. The CDR3 contains 14 residues. Carrying unique molecular identifiers, the cDNA also gained a universal primer site through template switching. TCRdb analysed the 5' RACE reads with MiXCR anew, one entry per CDR3 protein. The data hold approximately 500,000 distinct CDR3 sequences, with 13% to 15% observed a single time. These data also featured in a second study, about yellow fever vaccine responses in identical twins. As that study records: Twins' T cell vaccine responses reportedly looked partly convergent, partly personalized.

The clonotype was recovered from a woman under 30 in good health. J is TRBJ1-4 and V is TRBV12-3 or TRBV12-4; D gene uncertain. Input material: CD4+ T cells sorted from blood. As DNA, the CDR3 is TGTGCCAGCAGTTTAGGCCGGACTAATGAAAAACTGTTTTTT. It yields the protein CASSLGRTNEKLFF.